The rows below give T cell receptor beta chains drawn from one sample of a study of T cell responses to AZD1222 COVID-19 vaccine. Method: immunoSEQ multiplex PCR; TCRdb's copy keeps in-frame clones and lacks some. The repertoire has 140,000 or so clones, 85% to 95% of them found once; the top ten carry less than 15%. The sample was peripheral blood, taken after recovery from COVID-19. Receptors originate from an adult who had recovered from COVID-19. The CDR3 runs from the conserved cysteine through the conserved F or W. Size values are once, few and many counts, or a class for expanded clones, and some rows have none.

v_call,clone_size,cdr3_length,cdr3_aa
TRBV29-1,once,14,CSVEWGLGYHEQFF
TRBV28,.,18,CASSLKVLADRLRYTQYF
TRBV5-8,few,15,CASSPGDSGANVLTF
TRBV5-6,.,14,CASSFSHRPLEQYF
TRBV19,.,12,CASSIGGGELFF
TRBV6-5,.,13,CASSNRPTYEQYF
TRBV7-7,.,15,CASSLGGGVGNEQFF
TRBV11-2,.,17,CASSLYPLGLAGETQYF
TRBV10-2,.,14,CASRVSGASYGYTF
TRBV9,.,14,CASSEAGGSYEQYF
TRBV19,.,18,CASSNVGDWGLATNTQYF
TRBV28,.,15,CAIPGGESLYYGYTF
TRBV11-2,few,13,CASSLNVDTEAFF
TRBV19,.,14,CASSIQTGSYGYTF
TRBV11-2,.,16,CASSFPAASGANVLTF
TRBV9,.,16,CASSVGLSGVTDTQYF
TRBV28,.,14,CASSTRTGGTEAFF
TRBV3-1/TRBV3-2,.,15,CASSLRQGFGNTIYF
TRBV18,.,15,CASSPGQGNSYEQYF
TRBV27,.,12,CASSSYNYGYTF
TRBV5-1,few,14,CASSRDRGQYGYTF
TRBV19,once,15,CASSRARTESYEQYF
TRBV19,.,16,CAGATNPGVQGQPQHF
TRBV10-3,.,15,CAISERGQGDTEAFF
TRBV13,.,14,CASSRQGAAGELFF
TRBV3-1/TRBV3-2,.,15,CASSQASILYNEQFF
TRBV28,few,17,CASSAGRGKGDNQPQHF
TRBV6-5,few,14,CASSPVGGNQPQHF
TRBV11-2,.,18,CASSHGQAGVATNEKLFF
TRBV7-8,.,16,CASSPTGTGGNYGYTF
TRBV27,.,18,CASSLSPPQGYSGNTIYF
TRBV14,.,12,CASRGDSYEQYF
TRBV9,.,15,CASSVGLEVYNEQFF
TRBV15,.,15,CATSRIDREGYGYTF
TRBV6-6,.,15,CASTGGTSRRETQYF
TRBV10-3,.,15,CAISESGGPNEKLFF
TRBV12-3/TRBV12-4,.,12,CASSFLVAEAFF
TRBV19,.,16,CASSWLGGSGNTEAFF
TRBV18,.,16,CASSPLAGGPLNEQYF
TRBV13,.,13,CASSSPGDYGYTF
TRBV18,.,15,CASSPLDRGFTEAFF
TRBV6-1,.,16,CASSEGQGAWNQPQHF
TRBV13,once,16,CASSLRLSRGNTEAFF
TRBV29-1,.,12,CSVDSGSDGYTF
TRBV6-6,few,17,CASSPRGQGAYNSPLHF